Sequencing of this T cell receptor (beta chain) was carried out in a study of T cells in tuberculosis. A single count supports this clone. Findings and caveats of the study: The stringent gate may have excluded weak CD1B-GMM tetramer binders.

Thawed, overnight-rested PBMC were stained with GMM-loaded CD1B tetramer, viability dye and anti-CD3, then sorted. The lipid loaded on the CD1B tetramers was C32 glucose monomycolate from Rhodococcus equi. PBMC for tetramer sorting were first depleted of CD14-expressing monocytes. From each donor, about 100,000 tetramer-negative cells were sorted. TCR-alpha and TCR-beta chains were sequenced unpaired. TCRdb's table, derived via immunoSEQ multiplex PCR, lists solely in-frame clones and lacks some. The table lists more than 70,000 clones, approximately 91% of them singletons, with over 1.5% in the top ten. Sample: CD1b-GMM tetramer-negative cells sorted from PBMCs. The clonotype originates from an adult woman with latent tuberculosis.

The CDR3 coding sequence is TGTGCCTGGAGTGGTCTCCCCAGCAGGGAGACCCAGTACTTC. It encodes CAWSGLPSRETQYF. V gene TRBV30 combines with J gene TRBJ2-5; D gene unclear. The CDR3 is 14 amino acids. Trimming took 1 base from V and 5 from J, leaving 14 bases between them. The germline V gene encodes CDR1 GTSNPN and CDR2 SVGIG (reference sequence).